Listed below are T cell receptor beta chains from one sample, sequenced in a study of cytomegalovirus exposure and HLA in healthy donors. Method: immunoSEQ multiplex PCR; TCRdb's copy keeps in-frame clones and lacks some. Altogether under 150,000 clones are present, roughly 77% being singletons, with the ten largest covering more than 3%. The sequencing input was PBMCs. Source of these receptors: a female donor in good health and CMV-seronegative. Both conserved end residues are part of each CDR3. The order of the fields is CDR3 length, D gene, J gene, V gene, clone size, CDR3 DNA, CDR3 protein. D genes are given only for firm matches. The listing skips clone size in some rows; elsewhere it reads once, few, many or a size class.

CDR3 length: 13; D gene: NA; J gene: TRBJ1-2; V gene: TRBV30; clone size: NA; CDR3 DNA: TGTGCCTGGAGCCCGGGACTTGGCTATGGCTACACCTTC; CDR3 protein: CAWSPGLGYGYTF
CDR3 length: 13; D gene: NA; J gene: TRBJ1-2; V gene: TRBV5-4; clone size: once; CDR3 DNA: TGTGCCAGCAGCTTGCCAGGGGCCGGTGGCTACACCTTC; CDR3 protein: CASSLPGAGGYTF
CDR3 length: 14; D gene: NA; J gene: TRBJ2-7; V gene: TRBV21-1; clone size: NA; CDR3 DNA: TGTGCCAGCAGCATAAGGGACAGGGGGAAAGAGCAGTACTTC; CDR3 protein: CASSIRDRGKEQYF
CDR3 length: 15; D gene: NA; J gene: TRBJ2-3; V gene: TRBV11-2; clone size: NA; CDR3 DNA: TGTGCCAGCAGCCGTAGCGGTATCTGGGTAGATACGCAGTATTTT; CDR3 protein: CASSRSGIWVDTQYF
CDR3 length: 15; D gene: NA; J gene: TRBJ2-5; V gene: TRBV15; clone size: NA; CDR3 DNA: TGTGCCACCAGCAGAAGTCGGGGAGACCAAGAGACCCAGTACTTC; CDR3 protein: CATSRSRGDQETQYF
CDR3 length: 14; D gene: NA; J gene: TRBJ2-1; V gene: TRBV28; clone size: NA; CDR3 DNA: TGTGCCAGCAGTTTGACAGCAAGCCCCAATGAGCAGTTCTTC; CDR3 protein: CASSLTASPNEQFF
CDR3 length: 20; D gene: TRBD1; J gene: TRBJ2-3; V gene: TRBV9; clone size: NA; CDR3 DNA: TGTGCCAGCACCGCACGACCGGGACAGGGGGCGAACGGGGGGGCCGGTACGCAGTATTTT; CDR3 protein: CASTARPGQGANGGAGTQYF
CDR3 length: 13; D gene: NA; J gene: TRBJ1-2; V gene: TRBV7-9; clone size: few; CDR3 DNA: TGTGCCAGCAGCTTAAGCGGGGAATATGGCTACACCTTC; CDR3 protein: CASSLSGEYGYTF
CDR3 length: 16; D gene: NA; J gene: TRBJ1-1; V gene: TRBV5-1; clone size: NA; CDR3 DNA: TGCGCCAGCAGCTTGGGCCGGACAGCTCCGAACACTGAAGCTTTCTTT; CDR3 protein: CASSLGRTAPNTEAFF
CDR3 length: 15; D gene: TRBD1; J gene: TRBJ2-1; V gene: TRBV7-9; clone size: NA; CDR3 DNA: TGTGCCAGCAGCCTACCCTGGGACAGAGGCAATGAGCAGTTCTTC; CDR3 protein: CASSLPWDRGNEQFF
CDR3 length: 11; D gene: TRBD1; J gene: TRBJ2-1; V gene: TRBV29-1; clone size: NA; CDR3 DNA: TGCAGCGTTGGTGACAGGGGGGAACAGTTCTTC; CDR3 protein: CSVGDRGEQFF
CDR3 length: 14; D gene: NA; J gene: TRBJ2-1; V gene: TRBV7-9; clone size: NA; CDR3 DNA: TGTGCCACCGGACAGTCGAGCTCCTACAATGAGCAGTTCTTC; CDR3 protein: CATGQSSSYNEQFF
CDR3 length: 13; D gene: NA; J gene: TRBJ2-7; V gene: TRBV6-9; clone size: NA; CDR3 DNA: TGTGCCAGCAGTTACTCAGGGGACTACGAGCAGTACTTC; CDR3 protein: CASSYSGDYEQYF
CDR3 length: 15; D gene: NA; J gene: TRBJ2-7; V gene: TRBV10-3; clone size: NA; CDR3 DNA: TGTGCCATCAGTCGCACGGACAACCCTTCCTACGAGCAGTACTTC; CDR3 protein: CAISRTDNPSYEQYF
CDR3 length: 16; D gene: TRBD2; J gene: TRBJ2-1; V gene: TRBV9; clone size: NA; CDR3 DNA: TGTGCCAGCAGCGGCGGAGGAGCGGGGCCCTACAATGAGCAGTTCTTC; CDR3 protein: CASSGGGAGPYNEQFF
CDR3 length: 14; D gene: NA; J gene: TRBJ1-6; V gene: TRBV10-1; clone size: NA; CDR3 DNA: TGCGCCAGCAGTGAGGGGGGCGCTGGTTCACCCCTCCACTTT; CDR3 protein: CASSEGGAGSPLHF
CDR3 length: 13; D gene: TRBD1; J gene: TRBJ2-2; V gene: TRBV14; clone size: NA; CDR3 DNA: TGTGCCAGCAGCCAAGATTCGACAGGGGGGCTGTTTTTT; CDR3 protein: CASSQDSTGGLFF
CDR3 length: 14; D gene: NA; J gene: TRBJ1-2; V gene: TRBV6-5; clone size: few; CDR3 DNA: TGTGCCAGCATGGATGACACACTGGACTATGGCTACACCTTC; CDR3 protein: CASMDDTLDYGYTF
CDR3 length: 17; D gene: TRBD1; J gene: TRBJ2-3; V gene: TRBV4-3; clone size: once; CDR3 DNA: TGCGCCAGCAGCCAAGAGCCAAGGGGACAGGGGTCGGATACGCAGTATTTT; CDR3 protein: CASSQEPRGQGSDTQYF